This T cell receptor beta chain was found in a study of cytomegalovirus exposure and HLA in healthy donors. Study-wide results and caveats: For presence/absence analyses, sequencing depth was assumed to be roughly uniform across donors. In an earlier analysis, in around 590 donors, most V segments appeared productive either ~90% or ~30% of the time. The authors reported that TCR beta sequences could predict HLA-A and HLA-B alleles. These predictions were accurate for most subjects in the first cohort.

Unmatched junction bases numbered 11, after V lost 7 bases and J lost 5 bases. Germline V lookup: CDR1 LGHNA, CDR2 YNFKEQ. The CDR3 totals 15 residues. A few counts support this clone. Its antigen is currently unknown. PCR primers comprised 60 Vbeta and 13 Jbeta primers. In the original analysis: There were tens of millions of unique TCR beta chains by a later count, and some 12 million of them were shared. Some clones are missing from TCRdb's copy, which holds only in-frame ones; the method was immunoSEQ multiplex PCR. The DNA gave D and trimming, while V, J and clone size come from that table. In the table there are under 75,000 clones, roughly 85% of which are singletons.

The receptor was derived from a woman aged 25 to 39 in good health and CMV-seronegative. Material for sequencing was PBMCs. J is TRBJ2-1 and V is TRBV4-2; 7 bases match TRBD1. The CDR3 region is CASTPDDRENNEQFF. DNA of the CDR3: TGTGCCAGCACCCCCGACGACAGGGAAAACAATGAGCAGTTCTTC.